The 15 T cell receptor beta chains reported below all come from one sample, sequenced in a study of cytomegalovirus exposure and HLA in healthy donors. PCR used 60 Vbeta primers and 13 Jbeta primers. Generated by immunoSEQ multiplex PCR, the TCRdb table keeps only in-frame clones and is missing some. The table includes about 160,000 clones, around four fifths detected once. Material for sequencing was PBMCs. These receptor sequences come from a young woman in good health and CMV-seronegative.

This clone appeared a single time. The chain carries TRBV5-1 and TRBJ1-2, with 12 positions matching TRBD1. The V segment lost 4 bases and the J segment 0 bases; nucleotides outside the gene matches: 7. CDR3 length: 17 residues. Germline V gives CDR1 SGHRS, CDR2 YFSETQ. The CDR3, as DNA: TGCGCCAGCAGCCCCGGGACAGGGGGCCCGGCTAACTATGGCTACACCTTC. Amino acids: CASSPGTGGPANYGYTF.

A few counts support this clone. The chain employs TRBV2 and TRBJ1-1; D is possibly TRBD1 (6 bases). This CDR3 is 14 amino acids long. Germline lookup yields CDR1 SNHLY and CDR2 FYNNEI. The V end was cut by 10 bases, the J end by 5 bases, with 20 bases between. The CDR3 loop reads CANPLGGARTEAFF. In DNA form, the CDR3 reads TGTGCCAACCCCCTTGGGGGGGCCCGGACTGAAGCTTTCTTT.

The gene calls are TRBV7-2 and TRBJ2-5, with 9 bases matching TRBD1. CDR1 is SGHTA, CDR2 FQGNSA, per germline. The V gene end was trimmed by 5 bases and the J gene end by 4 bases; junction bases not matched to a gene: 5. The CDR3 consists of 14 residues. The CDR3 DNA reads TGTGCCAGCAGCCCCAGACAGGGGGTAGAGACCCAGTACTTC. This sequence encodes CASSPRQGVETQYF.

The CDR3 bases are TGTGCCAGCAGTTACTGGCGAAGGGGGAACACTGAAGCTTTCTTT. This encodes CASSYWRRGNTEAFF. The rearrangement joins TRBV6-5 to TRBJ1-1; TRBD1 might be the D (5 bases). The V gene lost 1 base and the J gene lost 1 base, with 10 bases spanning the gap. The CDR3 is made up of 15 amino acids. Per the germline V gene, CDR1 is MNHEY and CDR2 is SVGAGI.

V usage is TRBV5-4 and J usage is TRBJ1-2; D unclear. In germline, CDR1 is SGHNT, CDR2 YYREEE (reference sequence). This CDR3 region has 13 residues. Trimming removed 5 bases at V and 3 bases at J, with 11 bases between. The CDR3 spells CASRGRADYGYTF. Written as DNA, the CDR3 is TGTGCCAGCAGGGGGAGGGCTGACTATGGCTACACCTTC.

The rearrangement uses TRBV5-1 and TRBJ2-1, with D maybe TRBD2 (6 bases). The germline V gene has CDR1 SGHRS and CDR2 YFSETQ. Trimming cost V 2 bases and J 3 bases, with 12 bases left between them. CDR3 length equals 15 residues. The CDR3 loop is CASSFLSGDYNEQFF. CDR3 bases: TGCGCCAGCAGCTTCCTTAGCGGAGACTACAATGAGCAGTTCTTC. Complete variable domain (other parts from reference TRBV5-1 and TRBJ2-1): KAGVTQTPRYLIKTRGQQVTLSCSPISGHRSVSWYQQTPGQGLQFLFEYFSETQRNKGNFPGRFSGRQFSNSRSEMNVSTLELGDSALYLCASSFLSGDYNEQFFGPGTRLTVL.

This clone is a singleton in its sample. Relative to the germline gene, one junction end is altered; a read error may explain this. The same CDR3 is also encoded by other DNA sequences in this sample. V gene TRBV5-1 combines with J gene TRBJ1-1, with D unclear. Per germline, CDR1 SGHRS and CDR2 YFSETQ. The CDR3 contains 13 residues. CDR3 loop: CASSLPSGGGAFF. Written as DNA, the CDR3 is TGTGCCAGCAGCTTACCGTCCGGTGGAGGGGCTTTCTTT.

CDR3 bases: TGCAGCGTTAAACAGGGGACAGATACGCAGTATTTT. Residues: CSVKQGTDTQYF. V and J are TRBV29-1 and TRBJ2-3, with 7 bases that match TRBD1. This CDR3 comprises 12 residues. V gave up 5 bases and J gave up 3 bases; unmatched junction bases: 2. Germline V lookup: CDR1 SQVTM, CDR2 ANQGSEA.

The CDR3 reads CASSSGTSPRNIQYF. CDR3 bases: TGTGCCAGCAGCTCCGGGACATCACCGCGAAACATTCAGTACTTC. The chain joins TRBV6-1 to TRBJ2-4, with a possible D match to TRBD1 (6 bases). The CDR3 contains 15 residues. V lost 6 bases and J 6 bases, leaving 18 bases between the germline ends. From germline, CDR1 is MNHNS and CDR2 SASEGT.

This clone was counted between two and nine times. The CDR3 coding sequence is TGCGCCAGCAGCTCAGGGGGCGGCGAAAAACTGTTTTTT. This sequence encodes CASSSGGGEKLFF. V is TRBV5-1 and J is TRBJ1-4, with 8 bases identical to TRBD1. Losses at the gene ends were 3 bases for V and 8 bases for J; bases not matched to a gene: 3. This CDR3 is 13 amino acids long. The germline V gene encodes CDR1 SGHRS and CDR2 YFSETQ.

This clone was seen a single time. The CDR3 region has the DNA TGCGCCAGCAGCTCATCCGGGACAGGGGCGTATGGCTACACCTTC. Translating it yields CASSSSGTGAYGYTF. This rearrangement joins TRBV5-1 to TRBJ1-2; TRBD1 aligns across 10 bases. With V trimmed by 3 bases and J by 5 bases, 7 bases remained unmatched. The CDR3 contains 15 residues. CDR1 and CDR2 from the germline V gene are SGHRS and YFSETQ.

This chain joins TRBV7-8 and TRBJ1-2; D may be TRBD1 (5 bases). The CDR3 spans 16 residues. CDR1 and CDR2 (germline): SGHVS, FQNEAQ. V lost 1 base and J 0 bases, leaving 12 bases between the germline ends. CDR3 residues: CASSLVSGASNYGYTF. The CDR3, as DNA: TGTGCCAGCAGCTTAGTGTCTGGGGCCTCTAACTATGGCTACACCTTC.

The V gene is TRBV7-9, the J gene TRBJ2-3; TRBD2 is a possible D gene (5 bases). The V gene lost 0 bases and the J gene lost 3 bases, with 16 bases spanning the gap. The CDR3 is 17 amino acids. Germline V gene lookup returns CDR1 SEHNR and CDR2 FQNEAQ (reference sequence). CDR3 residues: CASSLAPGFGPTDTQYF. DNA of the CDR3: TGTGCCAGCAGCTTAGCGCCGGGGTTCGGCCCGACAGATACGCAGTATTTT.

About this clone: The same CDR3 arises from other DNA sequences in this sample as well. The chain uses TRBV5-1 and TRBJ2-7; 7 bases match TRBD1. The CDR3 covers 14 residues. Germline loops: CDR1 SGHRS, CDR2 YFSETQ. V gave up 3 bases and J gave up 5 bases; unmatched junction bases: 8. The CDR3 is CASSWTGTANEQYF. In DNA, the CDR3 is TGCGCCAGCAGCTGGACCGGGACAGCGAACGAGCAGTACTTC.

The CDR3 reads CATTRDRSGGYTF. The CDR3 nucleotides read TGTGCCACCACCCGGGACAGGTCTGGTGGCTACACCTTC. The chain carries TRBV10-3 and TRBJ1-2; 8 bases fit TRBD1. The CDR3 is 13 residues long. V shed 10 bases, J shed 7 bases, and the junction held 11 bases outside the gene matches. Germline values: CDR1 ENHRY, CDR2 SYGVKD.